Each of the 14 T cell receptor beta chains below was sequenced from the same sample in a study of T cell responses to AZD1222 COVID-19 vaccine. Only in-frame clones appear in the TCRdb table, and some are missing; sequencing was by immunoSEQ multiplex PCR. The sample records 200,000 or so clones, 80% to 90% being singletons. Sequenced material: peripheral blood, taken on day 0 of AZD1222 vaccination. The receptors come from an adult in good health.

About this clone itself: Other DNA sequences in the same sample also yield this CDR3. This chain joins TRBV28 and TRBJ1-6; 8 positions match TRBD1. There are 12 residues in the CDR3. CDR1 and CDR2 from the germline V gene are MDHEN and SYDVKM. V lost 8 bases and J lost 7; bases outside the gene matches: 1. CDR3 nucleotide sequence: TGTGCCAGCGGGACAGGCAATTCACCCCTCCACTTT. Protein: CASGTGNSPLHF.

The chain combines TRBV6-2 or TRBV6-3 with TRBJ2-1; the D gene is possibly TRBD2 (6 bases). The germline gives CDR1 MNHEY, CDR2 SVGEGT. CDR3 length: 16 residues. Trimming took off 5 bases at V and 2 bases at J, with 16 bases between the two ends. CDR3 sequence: CASSAISGTTYNEQFF. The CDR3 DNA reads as TGTGCCAGCAGTGCGATTAGCGGTACTACCTACAATGAGCAGTTCTTC.

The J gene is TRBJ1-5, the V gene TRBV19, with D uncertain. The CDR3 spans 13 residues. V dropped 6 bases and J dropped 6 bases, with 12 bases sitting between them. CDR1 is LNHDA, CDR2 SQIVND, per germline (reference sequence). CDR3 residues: CASSTQKAQPQHF. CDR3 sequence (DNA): TGTGCCAGTAGCACCCAGAAGGCTCAGCCCCAGCATTTT.

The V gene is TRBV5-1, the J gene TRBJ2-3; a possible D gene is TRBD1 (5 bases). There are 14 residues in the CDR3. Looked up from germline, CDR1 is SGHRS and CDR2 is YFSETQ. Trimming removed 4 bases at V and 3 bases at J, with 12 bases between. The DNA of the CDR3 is TGCGCCAGCAGCAGGGGCGCTGCGACAGATACGCAGTATTTT. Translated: CASSRGAATDTQYF.

The CDR3 loop reads CASSYGPWQGNSPLHF. CDR3 sequence (DNA): TGTGCCAGCAGTTACGGTCCGTGGCAGGGGAATTCACCCCTCCACTTT. The chain links TRBV6-5 to TRBJ1-6; D might be TRBD1 (6 bases). CDR1 MNHEY and CDR2 SVGAGI come from the germline V gene. V was trimmed by 2 bases and J by 7 bases, leaving 15 bases between them. The CDR3 totals 16 residues.

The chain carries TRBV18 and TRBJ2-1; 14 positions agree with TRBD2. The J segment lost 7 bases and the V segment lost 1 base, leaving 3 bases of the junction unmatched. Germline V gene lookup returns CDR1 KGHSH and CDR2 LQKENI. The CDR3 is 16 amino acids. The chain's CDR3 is CASSPRGLAGGNEQFF. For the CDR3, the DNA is TGTGCCAGCTCACCACGCGGACTAGCGGGAGGTAATGAGCAGTTCTTC.

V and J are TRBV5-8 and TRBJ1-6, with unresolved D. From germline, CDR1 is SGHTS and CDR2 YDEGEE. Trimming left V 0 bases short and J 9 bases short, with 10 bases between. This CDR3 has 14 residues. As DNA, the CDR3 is TGTGCCAGCAGCTTGGGTGGGAACGCTTCACCCCTCCACTTT. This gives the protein CASSLGGNASPLHF.

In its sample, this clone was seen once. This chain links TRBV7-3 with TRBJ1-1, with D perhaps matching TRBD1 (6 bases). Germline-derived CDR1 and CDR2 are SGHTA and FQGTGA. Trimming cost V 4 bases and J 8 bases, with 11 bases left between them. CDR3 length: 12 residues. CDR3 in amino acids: CASSSGAPEAFF. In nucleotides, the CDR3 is TGTGCCAGCAGCTCAGGGGCGCCAGAAGCTTTCTTT.

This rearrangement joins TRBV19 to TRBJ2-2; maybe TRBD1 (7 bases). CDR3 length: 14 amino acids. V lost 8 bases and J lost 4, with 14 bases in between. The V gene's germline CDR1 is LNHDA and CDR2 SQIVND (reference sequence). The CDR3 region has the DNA TGTGCCAGTTGCGGGACAGCCATCACCGGGGAGCTGTTTTTT. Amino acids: CASCGTAITGELFF. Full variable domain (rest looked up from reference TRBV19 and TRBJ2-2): DGGITQSPKYLFRKEGQNVTLSCEQNLNHDAMYWYRQDPGQGLRLIYYSQIVNDFQKGDIAEGYSVSREKKESFPLTVTSAQKNPTAFYLCASCGTAITGELFFGEGSRLTVL.

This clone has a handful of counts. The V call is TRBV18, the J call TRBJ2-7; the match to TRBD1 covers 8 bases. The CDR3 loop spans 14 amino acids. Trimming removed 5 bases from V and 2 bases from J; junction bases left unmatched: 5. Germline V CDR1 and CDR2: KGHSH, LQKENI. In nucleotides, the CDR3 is TGTGCCAGCTCAAAAGACAGGGGTGCCTACGAGCAGTACTTC. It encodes CASSKDRGAYEQYF.

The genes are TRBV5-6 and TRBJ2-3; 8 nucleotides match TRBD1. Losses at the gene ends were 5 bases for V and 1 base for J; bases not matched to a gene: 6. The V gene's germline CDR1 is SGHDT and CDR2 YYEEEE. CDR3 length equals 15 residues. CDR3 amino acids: CASRIPGQGTDTQYF. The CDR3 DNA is TGTGCCAGCAGGATTCCGGGACAGGGCACAGATACGCAGTATTTT.

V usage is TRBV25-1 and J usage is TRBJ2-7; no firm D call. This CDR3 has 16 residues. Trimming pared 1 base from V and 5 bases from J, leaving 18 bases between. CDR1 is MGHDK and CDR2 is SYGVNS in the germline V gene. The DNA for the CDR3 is TGTGCCAGCAGTGAATTAACGAGCTTCCAGTTGGACGAGCAGTACTTC. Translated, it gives CASSELTSFQLDEQYF.

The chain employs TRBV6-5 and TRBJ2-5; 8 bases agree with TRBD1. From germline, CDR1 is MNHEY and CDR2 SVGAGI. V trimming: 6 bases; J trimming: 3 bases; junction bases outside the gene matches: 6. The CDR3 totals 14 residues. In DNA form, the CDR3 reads TGTGCCAGCAGGCTTGGACAGGGAGAAGAGACCCAGTACTTC. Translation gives CASRLGQGEETQYF.

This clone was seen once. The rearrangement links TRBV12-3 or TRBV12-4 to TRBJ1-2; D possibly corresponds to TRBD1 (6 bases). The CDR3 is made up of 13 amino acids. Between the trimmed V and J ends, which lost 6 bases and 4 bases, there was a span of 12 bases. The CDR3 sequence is CASSDNRVYGYTF. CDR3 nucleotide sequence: TGTGCCAGCAGCGATAACAGGGTCTATGGCTACACCTTC.